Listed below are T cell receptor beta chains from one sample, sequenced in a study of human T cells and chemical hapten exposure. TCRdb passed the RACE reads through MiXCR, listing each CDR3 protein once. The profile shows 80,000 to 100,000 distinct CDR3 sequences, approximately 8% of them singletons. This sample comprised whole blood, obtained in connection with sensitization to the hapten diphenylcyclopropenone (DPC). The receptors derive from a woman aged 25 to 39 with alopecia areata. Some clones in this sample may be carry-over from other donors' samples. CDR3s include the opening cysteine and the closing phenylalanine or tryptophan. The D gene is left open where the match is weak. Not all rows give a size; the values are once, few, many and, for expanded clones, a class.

CDR3aa: CASSFQTGMGYEQYF; CDR3nt: TGCGCCAGCAGCTTCCAGACAGGGATGGGCTACGAGCAGTACTTC; d_gene: TRBD1; abundance: many; v_gene: TRBV5-1; j_gene: TRBJ2-7
CDR3aa: CASSLKGPSYEQYF; CDR3nt: TGTGCCAGCAGCTTAAAAGGGCCCTCCTACGAGCAGTACTTC; d_gene: .; abundance: many; v_gene: TRBV7-6; j_gene: TRBJ2-7
CDR3aa: CASSPRMGQGDGQPQHF; CDR3nt: TGCGCCAGCAGTCCCCGAATGGGACAGGGGGACGGGCAGCCCCAGCATTTT; d_gene: TRBD1; abundance: few; v_gene: TRBV23-1; j_gene: TRBJ1-5
CDR3aa: CSARGLAKIDTQYF; CDR3nt: TGCAGTGCTAGAGGACTAGCGAAGATAGATACGCAGTATTTT; d_gene: TRBD2; abundance: many; v_gene: TRBV20-1; j_gene: TRBJ2-3
CDR3aa: CASSLEALRGIYNSPLHF; CDR3nt: TGTGCCAGCAGCTTAGAAGCCCTTAGGGGCATATATAATTCACCCCTCCACTTT; d_gene: .; abundance: few; v_gene: TRBV7-2; j_gene: TRBJ1-6
CDR3aa: CASSGGRVSGANVLTF; CDR3nt: TGTGCCAGCAGTGGGGGGCGGGTCTCTGGGGCCAACGTCCTGACTTTC; d_gene: .; abundance: few; v_gene: TRBV11-2; j_gene: TRBJ2-6
CDR3aa: CASSAETTGAEAFF; CDR3nt: TGTGCCAGCTCAGCCGAAACCACCGGGGCTGAAGCTTTCTTT; d_gene: .; abundance: many; v_gene: TRBV18; j_gene: TRBJ1-1
CDR3aa: CASSYPTTGDEQFF; CDR3nt: TGTGCCAGCAGTTACCCGACAACAGGGGATGAGCAGTTCTTC; d_gene: TRBD1; abundance: many; v_gene: TRBV6-6; j_gene: TRBJ2-1
CDR3aa: CSALVGAENQPQHF; CDR3nt: TGCAGCGCCCTTGTTGGGGCTGAGAATCAGCCCCAGCATTTT; d_gene: .; abundance: .; v_gene: TRBV29-1; j_gene: TRBJ1-5
CDR3aa: CSASDRDYTYNEQFF; CDR3nt: TGCAGTGCTAGTGACCGGGATTACACCTACAATGAGCAGTTCTTC; d_gene: .; abundance: .; v_gene: TRBV20-1; j_gene: TRBJ2-1
CDR3aa: CASSAGSMTGNTIYF; CDR3nt: TGTGCCAGCAGCGCCGGTAGTATGACTGGAAACACCATATATTTT; d_gene: .; abundance: many; v_gene: TRBV7-2; j_gene: TRBJ1-3
CDR3aa: CASSPQTGREPQHF; CDR3nt: TGTGCCAGCAGCCCCCAGACGGGCCGTGAGCCCCAGCATTTT; d_gene: .; abundance: .; v_gene: TRBV7-8; j_gene: TRBJ1-5
CDR3aa: CSARDGNQWNEQFF; CDR3nt: TGCAGTGCTAGAGACGGAAATCAATGGAATGAGCAGTTCTTC; d_gene: .; abundance: .; v_gene: TRBV20-1; j_gene: TRBJ2-1
CDR3aa: CASRGRMGEQYF; CDR3nt: TGCGCCTCCCGGGGGCGCATGGGCGAGCAGTACTTC; d_gene: .; abundance: many; v_gene: TRBV5-1; j_gene: TRBJ2-7
CDR3aa: CASSAYSNQPQHF; CDR3nt: TGTGCCAGCAGTGCCTACAGCAATCAGCCCCAGCATTTT; d_gene: .; abundance: many; v_gene: TRBV6-1; j_gene: TRBJ1-5
CDR3aa: CASSPNAGGSYNEQFF; CDR3nt: TGTGCCAGCAGCCCTAATGCGGGGGGGTCCTACAATGAGCAGTTCTTC; d_gene: TRBD2; abundance: many; v_gene: TRBV7-9; j_gene: TRBJ2-1
CDR3aa: CAIRQTGSITDTQYF; CDR3nt: TGTGCCATCAGGCAGACAGGGTCCATCACAGATACGCAGTATTTT; d_gene: TRBD1; abundance: .; v_gene: TRBV10-3; j_gene: TRBJ2-3
CDR3aa: CAVQGRGIEDGYTF; CDR3nt: TGTGCCGTACAAGGAAGGGGTATTGAGGATGGCTACACCTTC; d_gene: .; abundance: few; v_gene: TRBV5-4; j_gene: TRBJ1-2
CDR3aa: CASSPGVSSYNEQFF; CDR3nt: TGCGCCAGCAGCCCGGGGGTTAGCTCCTACAATGAGCAGTTCTTC; d_gene: .; abundance: few; v_gene: TRBV4-1; j_gene: TRBJ2-1
CDR3aa: CASSYAGSVDTEAFF; CDR3nt: TGCGCCAGCAGCTATGCAGGGAGTGTGGACACTGAAGCTTTCTTT; d_gene: .; abundance: few; v_gene: TRBV5-1; j_gene: TRBJ1-1
CDR3aa: CASSFHRQTYGYTF; CDR3nt: TGTGCCAGCAGTTTCCATAGACAGACTTATGGCTACACCTTC; d_gene: .; abundance: many; v_gene: TRBV6-6; j_gene: TRBJ1-2
CDR3aa: CALWTAGYTF; CDR3nt: TGTGCCCTTTGGACGGCTGGCTACACCTTC; d_gene: .; abundance: .; v_gene: TRBV30; j_gene: TRBJ1-2
CDR3aa: CASSQTSGVTYEQYF; CDR3nt: TGCGCCAGCAGCCAGACTAGCGGGGTAACCTACGAGCAGTACTTC; d_gene: TRBD2; abundance: few; v_gene: TRBV5-1; j_gene: TRBJ2-7
CDR3aa: CASSLVGQGFTEAFF; CDR3nt: TGTGCCAGCAGCTTAGTTGGACAGGGATTTACTGAAGCTTTCTTT; d_gene: TRBD1; abundance: few; v_gene: TRBV7-2; j_gene: TRBJ1-1
CDR3aa: CATSARDSTNTEAFF; CDR3nt: TGTGCCACCAGTGCCCGGGACAGTACGAACACTGAAGCTTTCTTT; d_gene: TRBD1; abundance: few; v_gene: TRBV24-1; j_gene: TRBJ1-1
CDR3aa: CASSPSYNQPQHF; CDR3nt: TGTGCCAGCAGTCCATCCTATAATCAGCCCCAGCATTTT; d_gene: .; abundance: .; v_gene: TRBV27; j_gene: TRBJ1-5
CDR3aa: CSVEGGASGYTF; CDR3nt: TGCAGCGTCGAGGGAGGGGCTAGTGGCTACACCTTC; d_gene: .; abundance: many; v_gene: TRBV29-1; j_gene: TRBJ1-2
CDR3aa: CASSLRNTGLGEQYF; CDR3nt: TGTGCCAGCAGTTTACGGAATACCGGCTTAGGAGAGCAGTACTTC; d_gene: .; abundance: many; v_gene: TRBV27; j_gene: TRBJ2-7